This TCR beta chain was observed in a study of graft-versus-host responses after intestinal transplantation. The V gene's germline CDR1 is GTSNPN and CDR2 SVGIG (reference sequence). Germline trimming cut 5 bases from V and 7 bases from J; bases unmatched to any gene: 8. The CDR3 length is 14 residues. Tissue from the graft was processed to free its intraepithelial and lamina propria lymphocytes. A note on this clone: No antigen is known for it.

General observations from the study: Peak circulating GvH clone levels were associated with early post-transplant HvG declines.

This table comes from immunoSEQ multiplex PCR, and its TCRdb copy is limited to in-frame clones, with some not included. The sample consists of about 4,000 clones, around three quarters of them appearing once. Sequencing was performed on ileum tissue, taken 17 days after transplant. The receptor was derived from a human patient who received an intestinal transplant, so some T cells may come from the graft donor. The rearrangement uses TRBV30 and TRBJ1-6; 7 bases are a match to TRBD1. CDR3: CAWDLGQLNSPLHF. CDR3 nucleotide sequence: TGTGCCTGGGACCTGGGACAGCTGAATTCACCCCTCCACTTT.